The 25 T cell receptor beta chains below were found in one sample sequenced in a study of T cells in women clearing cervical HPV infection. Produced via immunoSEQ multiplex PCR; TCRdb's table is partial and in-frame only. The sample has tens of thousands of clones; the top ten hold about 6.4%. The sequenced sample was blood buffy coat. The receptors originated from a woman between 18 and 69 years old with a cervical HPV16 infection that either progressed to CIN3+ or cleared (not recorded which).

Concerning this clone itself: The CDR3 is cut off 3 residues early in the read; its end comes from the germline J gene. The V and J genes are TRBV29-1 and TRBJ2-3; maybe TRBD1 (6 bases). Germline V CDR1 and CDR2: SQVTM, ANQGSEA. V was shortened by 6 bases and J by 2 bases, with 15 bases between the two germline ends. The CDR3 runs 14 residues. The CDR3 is CSVVDRFFTDTQYF. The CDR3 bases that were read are TGCAGCGTCGTTGACAGGTTCTTCACAGATACG.

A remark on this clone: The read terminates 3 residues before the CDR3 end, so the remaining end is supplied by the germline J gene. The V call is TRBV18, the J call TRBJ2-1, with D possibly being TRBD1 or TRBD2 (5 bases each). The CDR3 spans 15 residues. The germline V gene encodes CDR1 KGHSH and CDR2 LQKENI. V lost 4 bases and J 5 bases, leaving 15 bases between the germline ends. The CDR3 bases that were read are TGTGCCAGCTCACTTGGGGCAGAGGGGAACAATGAG. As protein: CASSLGAEGNNE. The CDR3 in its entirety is CASSLGAEGNNEQFF.

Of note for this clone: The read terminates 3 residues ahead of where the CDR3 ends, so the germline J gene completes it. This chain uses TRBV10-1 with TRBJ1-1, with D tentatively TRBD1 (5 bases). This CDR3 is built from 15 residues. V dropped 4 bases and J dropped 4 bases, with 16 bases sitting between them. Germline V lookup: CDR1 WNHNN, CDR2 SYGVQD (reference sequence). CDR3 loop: CASSGAGTGSTEAFF. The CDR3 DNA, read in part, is TGCGCCAGCAGTGGGGCAGGGACTGGTAGCACTGAA.

The DNA read from the CDR3 is TGTGCCAGCAGTTTAGGGGCAGGGATGTACGAG. Amino acids: CASSLGAGMYE. The whole CDR3 sequence is CASSLGAGMYEQYF. The chain links TRBV27 to TRBJ2-7; D is perhaps TRBD1 (5 bases). Read sequence stops 3 residues before the CDR3 end, and the germline J gene provides the missing end. CDR1 and CDR2 from the germline V gene are MNHEY and SMNVEV (reference sequence). The CDR3 has 14 amino acids. V was shortened by 2 bases and J by 4 bases, with 12 bases between the two germline ends.

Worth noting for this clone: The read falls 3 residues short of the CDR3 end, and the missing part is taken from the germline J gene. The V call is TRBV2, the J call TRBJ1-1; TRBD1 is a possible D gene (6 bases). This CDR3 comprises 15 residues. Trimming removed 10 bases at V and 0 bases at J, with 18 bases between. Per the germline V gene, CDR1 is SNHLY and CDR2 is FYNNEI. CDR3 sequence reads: CATSFGGPMNTEAFF. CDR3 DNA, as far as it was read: TGTGCCACCTCTTTTGGGGGCCCAATGAACACTGAA.

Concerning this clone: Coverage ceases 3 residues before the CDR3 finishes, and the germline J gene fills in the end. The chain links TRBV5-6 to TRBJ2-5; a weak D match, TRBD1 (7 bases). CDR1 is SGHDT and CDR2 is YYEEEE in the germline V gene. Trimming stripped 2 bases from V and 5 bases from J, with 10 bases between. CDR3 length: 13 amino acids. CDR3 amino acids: CASSFRGRETQYF. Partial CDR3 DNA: TGTGCCAGCAGCTTCAGGGGGAGGGAGACC. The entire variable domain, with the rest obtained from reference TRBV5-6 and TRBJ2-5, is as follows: DAGVTQSPTHLIKTRGQQVTLRCSPKSGHDTVSWYQQALGQGPQFIFQYYEEEERQRGNFPDRFSGHQFPNYSSELNVNALLLGDSALYLCASSFRGRETQYFGPGTRLLVL.

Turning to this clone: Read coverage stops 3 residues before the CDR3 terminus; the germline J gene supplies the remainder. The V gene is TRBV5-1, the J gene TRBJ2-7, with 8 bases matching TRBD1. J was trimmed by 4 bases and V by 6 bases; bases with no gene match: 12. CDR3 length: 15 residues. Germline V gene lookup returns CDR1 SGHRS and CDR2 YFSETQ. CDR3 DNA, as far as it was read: TGCGCCAGCAAACCGCGGCCAGGGGGCGGATACGAG. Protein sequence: CASKPRPGGGYE. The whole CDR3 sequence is CASKPRPGGGYEQYF.

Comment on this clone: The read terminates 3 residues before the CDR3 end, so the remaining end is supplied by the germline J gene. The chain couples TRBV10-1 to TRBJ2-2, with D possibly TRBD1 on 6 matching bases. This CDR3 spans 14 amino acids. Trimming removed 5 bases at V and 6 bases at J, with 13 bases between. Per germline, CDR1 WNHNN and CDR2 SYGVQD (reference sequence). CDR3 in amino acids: CASSKIQGSGELFF. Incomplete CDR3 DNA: TGCGCCAGCAGTAAGATCCAGGGGTCCGGGGAG.

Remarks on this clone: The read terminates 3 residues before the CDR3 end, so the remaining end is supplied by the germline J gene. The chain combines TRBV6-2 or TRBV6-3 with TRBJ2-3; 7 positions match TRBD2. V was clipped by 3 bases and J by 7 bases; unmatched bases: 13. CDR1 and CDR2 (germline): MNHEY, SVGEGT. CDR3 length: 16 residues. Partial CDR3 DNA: TGTGCCAGCAGTTATACTATGCGGGCGGGAGCGAATACG. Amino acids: CASSYTMRAGANT. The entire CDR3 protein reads CASSYTMRAGANTQYF.

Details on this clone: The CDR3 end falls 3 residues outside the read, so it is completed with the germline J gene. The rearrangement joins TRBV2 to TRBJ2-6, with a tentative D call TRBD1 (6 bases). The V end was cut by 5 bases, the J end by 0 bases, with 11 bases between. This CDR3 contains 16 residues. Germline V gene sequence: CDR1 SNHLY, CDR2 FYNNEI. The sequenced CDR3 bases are TGTGCCAGCAGTTCCCAGGGGTACTCTGGGGCCAACGTC. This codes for CASSSQGYSGANV. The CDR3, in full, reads CASSSQGYSGANVLTF.

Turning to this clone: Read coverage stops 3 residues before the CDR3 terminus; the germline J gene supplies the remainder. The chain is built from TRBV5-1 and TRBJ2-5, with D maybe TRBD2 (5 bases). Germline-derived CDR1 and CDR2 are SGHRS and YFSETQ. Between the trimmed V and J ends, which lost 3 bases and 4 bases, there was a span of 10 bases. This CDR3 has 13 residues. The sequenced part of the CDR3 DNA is TGCGCCAGCAGCTCAGCTGCGGGAGAGACC. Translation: CASSSAAGET. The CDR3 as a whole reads CASSSAAGETQYF. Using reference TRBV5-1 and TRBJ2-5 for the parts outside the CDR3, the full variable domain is KAGVTQTPRYLIKTRGQQVTLSCSPISGHRSVSWYQQTPGQGLQFLFEYFSETQRNKGNFPGRFSGRQFSNSRSEMNVSTLELGDSALYLCASSSAAGETQYFGPGTRLLVL.

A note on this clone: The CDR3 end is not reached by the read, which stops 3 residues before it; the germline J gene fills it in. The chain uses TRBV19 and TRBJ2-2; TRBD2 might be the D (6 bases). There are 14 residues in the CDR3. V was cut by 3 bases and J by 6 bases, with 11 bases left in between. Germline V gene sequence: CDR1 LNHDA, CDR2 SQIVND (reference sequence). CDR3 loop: CASSIQSGAGELFF. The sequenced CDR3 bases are TGTGCCAGTAGTATTCAGTCGGGGGCCGGGGAG.

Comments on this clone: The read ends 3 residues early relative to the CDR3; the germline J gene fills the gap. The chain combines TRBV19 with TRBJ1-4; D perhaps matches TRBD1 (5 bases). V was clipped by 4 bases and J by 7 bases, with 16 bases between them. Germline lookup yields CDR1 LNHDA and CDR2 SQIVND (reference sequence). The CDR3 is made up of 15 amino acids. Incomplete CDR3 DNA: TGTGCCAGTAGTACAGCCCAGGGTAAAGGTGAAAAA. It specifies CASSTAQGKGEK. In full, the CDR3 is CASSTAQGKGEKLFF.

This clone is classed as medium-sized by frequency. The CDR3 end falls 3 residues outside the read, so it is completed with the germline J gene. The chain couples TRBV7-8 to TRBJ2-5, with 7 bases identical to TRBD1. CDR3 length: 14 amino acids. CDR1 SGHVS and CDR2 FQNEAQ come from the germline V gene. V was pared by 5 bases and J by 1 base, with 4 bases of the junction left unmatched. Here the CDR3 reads CASSIGTAQETQYF. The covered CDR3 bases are TGTGCCAGCAGCATCGGGACAGCCCAAGAGACC.

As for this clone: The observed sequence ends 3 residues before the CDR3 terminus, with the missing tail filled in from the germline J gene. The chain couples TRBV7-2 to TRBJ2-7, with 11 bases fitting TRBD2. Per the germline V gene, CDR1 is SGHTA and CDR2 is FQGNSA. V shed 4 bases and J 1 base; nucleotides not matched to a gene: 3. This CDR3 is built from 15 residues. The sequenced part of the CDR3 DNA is TGTGCCAGCAGCTCGGGACTAGCGGTTTCCTACGAG. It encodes CASSSGLAVSYE. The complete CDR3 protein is CASSSGLAVSYEQYF.

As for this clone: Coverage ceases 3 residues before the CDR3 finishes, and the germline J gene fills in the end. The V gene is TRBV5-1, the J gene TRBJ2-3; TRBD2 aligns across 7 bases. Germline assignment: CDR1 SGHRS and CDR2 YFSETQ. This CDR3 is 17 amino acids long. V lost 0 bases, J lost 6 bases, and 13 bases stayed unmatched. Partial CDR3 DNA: TGCGCCAGCAGCTTGGCCTTCAGGACTAGACTCCCGGATACG. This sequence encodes CASSLAFRTRLPDT. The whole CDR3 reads CASSLAFRTRLPDTQYF. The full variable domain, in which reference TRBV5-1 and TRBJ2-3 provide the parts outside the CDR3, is KAGVTQTPRYLIKTRGQQVTLSCSPISGHRSVSWYQQTPGQGLQFLFEYFSETQRNKGNFPGRFSGRQFSNSRSEMNVSTLELGDSALYLCASSLAFRTRLPDTQYFGPGTRLTVL.

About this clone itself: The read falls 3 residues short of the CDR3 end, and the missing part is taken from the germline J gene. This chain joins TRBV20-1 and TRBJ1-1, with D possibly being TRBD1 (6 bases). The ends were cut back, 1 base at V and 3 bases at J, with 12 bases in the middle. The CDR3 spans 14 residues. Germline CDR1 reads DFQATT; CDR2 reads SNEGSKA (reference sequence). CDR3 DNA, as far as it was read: TGCAGTGCTAGAGTCCCAGGGGTTGACACTGAA. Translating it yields CSARVPGVDTE. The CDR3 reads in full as CSARVPGVDTEAFF.

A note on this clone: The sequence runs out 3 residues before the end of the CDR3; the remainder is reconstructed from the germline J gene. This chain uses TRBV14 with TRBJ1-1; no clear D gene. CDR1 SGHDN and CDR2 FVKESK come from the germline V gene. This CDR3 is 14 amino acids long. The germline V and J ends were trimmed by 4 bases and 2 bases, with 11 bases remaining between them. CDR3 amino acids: CASSPNQVNTEAFF. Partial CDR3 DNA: TGTGCCAGCAGCCCTAACCAGGTTAACACTGAA.

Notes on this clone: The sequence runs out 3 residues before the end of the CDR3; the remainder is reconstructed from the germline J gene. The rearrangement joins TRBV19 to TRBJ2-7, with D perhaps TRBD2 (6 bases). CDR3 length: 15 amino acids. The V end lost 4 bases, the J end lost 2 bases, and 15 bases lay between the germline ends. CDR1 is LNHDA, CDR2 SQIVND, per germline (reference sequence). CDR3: CASSRGDLEAYEQYF. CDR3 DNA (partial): TGTGCCAGTAGTAGGGGGGACCTGGAAGCCTACGAG.

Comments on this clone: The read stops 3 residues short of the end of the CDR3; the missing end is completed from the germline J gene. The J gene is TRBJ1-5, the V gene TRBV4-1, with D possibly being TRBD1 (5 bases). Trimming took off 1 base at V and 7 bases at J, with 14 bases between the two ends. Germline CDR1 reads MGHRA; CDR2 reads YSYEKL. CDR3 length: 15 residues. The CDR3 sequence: CASSQGEGIGQPQHF. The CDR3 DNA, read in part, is TGCGCCAGCAGCCAAGGGGAGGGGATAGGGCAGCCC.

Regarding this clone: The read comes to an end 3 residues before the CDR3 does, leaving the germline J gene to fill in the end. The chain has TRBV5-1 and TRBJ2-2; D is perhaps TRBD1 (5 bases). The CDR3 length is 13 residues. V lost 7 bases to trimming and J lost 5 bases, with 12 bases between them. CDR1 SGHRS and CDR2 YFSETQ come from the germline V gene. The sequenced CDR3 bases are TGCGCCAGCCGCAGGGTTGGTACCGGGGAG. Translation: CASRRVGTGE. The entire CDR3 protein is CASRRVGTGELFF.

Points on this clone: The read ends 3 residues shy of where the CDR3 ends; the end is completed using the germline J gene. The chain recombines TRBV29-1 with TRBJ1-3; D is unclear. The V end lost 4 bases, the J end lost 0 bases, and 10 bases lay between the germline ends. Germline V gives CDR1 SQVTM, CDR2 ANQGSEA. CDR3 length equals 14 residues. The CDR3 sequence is CSVGVGSSGNTIYF. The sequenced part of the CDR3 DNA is TGCAGCGTTGGAGTGGGCAGCTCTGGAAACACC.

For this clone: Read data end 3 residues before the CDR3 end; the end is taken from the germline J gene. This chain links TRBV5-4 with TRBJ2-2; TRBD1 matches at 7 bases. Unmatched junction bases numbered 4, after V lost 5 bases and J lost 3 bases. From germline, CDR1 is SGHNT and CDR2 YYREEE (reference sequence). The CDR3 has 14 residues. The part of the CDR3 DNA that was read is TGTGCCAGCAGGTGGGACAGATACACCGGGGAG. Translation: CASRWDRYTGE. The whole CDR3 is CASRWDRYTGELFF.

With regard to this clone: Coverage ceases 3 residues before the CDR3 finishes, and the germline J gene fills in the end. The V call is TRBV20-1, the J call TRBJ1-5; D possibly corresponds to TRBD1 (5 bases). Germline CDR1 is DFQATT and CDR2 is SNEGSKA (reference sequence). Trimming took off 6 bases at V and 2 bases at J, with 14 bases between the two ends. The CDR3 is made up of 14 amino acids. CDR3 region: CSARIGHGNQPQHF. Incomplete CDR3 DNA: TGCAGTGCAAGAATCGGACATGGCAATCAGCCC.

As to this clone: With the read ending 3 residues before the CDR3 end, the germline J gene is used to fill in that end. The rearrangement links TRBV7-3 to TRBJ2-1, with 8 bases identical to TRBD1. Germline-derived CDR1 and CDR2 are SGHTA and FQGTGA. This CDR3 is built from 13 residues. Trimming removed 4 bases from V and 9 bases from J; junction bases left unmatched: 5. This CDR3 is CASSWDRFSEQFF. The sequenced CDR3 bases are TGTGCCAGCAGCTGGGACAGGTTCAGTGAG.